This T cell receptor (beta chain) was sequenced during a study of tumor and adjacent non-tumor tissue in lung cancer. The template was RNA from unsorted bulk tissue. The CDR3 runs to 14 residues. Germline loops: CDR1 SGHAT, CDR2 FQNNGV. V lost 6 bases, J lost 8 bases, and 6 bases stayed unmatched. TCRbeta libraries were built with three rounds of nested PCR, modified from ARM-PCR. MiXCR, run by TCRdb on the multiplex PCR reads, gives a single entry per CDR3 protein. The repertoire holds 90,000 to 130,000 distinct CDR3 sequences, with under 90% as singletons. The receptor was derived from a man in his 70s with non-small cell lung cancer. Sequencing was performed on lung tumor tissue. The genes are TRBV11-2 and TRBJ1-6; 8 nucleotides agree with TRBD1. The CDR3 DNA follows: TGTGCCAGCAGTCACACAGGGGGGCATTCACCCCTCCACTTT. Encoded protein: CASSHTGGHSPLHF.